Below, 31 T cell receptor beta chains from the same sample are listed, as sequenced in a study of CD8 T cells in ankylosing spondylitis. Study-wide results and limits: Within ankylosing spondylitis blood, a TCR beta motif made up of roughly eight highly homologous variants appeared to be characteristic.

TCRdb passed the 5' RACE reads through MiXCR, listing each CDR3 protein once. The table records roughly 700,000 distinct CDR3 sequences, under 20% of them present only once. Their antigens are not known. Sequenced sample: blood, either unsorted or a sorted T cell fraction (not recorded which). The receptors were gathered from a male donor with ankylosing spondylitis.

A few counts support this clonotype. V gene TRBV12-3 or TRBV12-4 combines with J gene TRBJ2-7; TRBD1 is a possible D gene (6 bases). The CDR3 spans 16 residues. Trimming took off 6 bases at V and 4 bases at J, with 22 bases between the two ends. CDR3 amino acids: CASSSRTERGIYEQYF. The CDR3 DNA is TGTGCCAGCAGCTCGAGGACAGAGAGGGGTATATACGAGCAGTACTTC.

As to this clonotype: A much larger clone lies one base from this, so it may be a read error. The chain joins TRBV12-3 or TRBV12-4 to TRBJ1-1; maybe TRBD1 (6 bases). The CDR3 is made up of 13 amino acids. Trimming shortened V by 4 bases and J by 0 bases, and 6 bases separated the two germline ends. The CDR3 region is CASSWDMNTEAFF. CDR3 DNA sequence: TGTGCCAGCAGTTGGGACATGAACACTGAAGCTTTCTTT.

This clonotype came up a few times. The rearrangement links TRBV28 to TRBJ2-1; D perhaps matches TRBD1 (6 bases). This CDR3 contains 14 residues. Germline-derived CDR1 and CDR2 are MDHEN and SYDVKM. The germline V and J ends were trimmed by 3 bases and 6 bases, with 12 bases remaining between them. The CDR3 region is CASSFRQGFNEQFF. As DNA, the CDR3 is TGTGCCAGCAGTTTTCGGCAGGGGTTCAATGAGCAGTTCTTC. Filled out from reference TRBV28 and TRBJ2-1, the complete variable domain reads DVKVTQSSRYLVKRTGEKVFLECVQDMDHENMFWYRQDPGLGLRLIYFSYDVKMKEKGDIPEGYSVSREKKERFSLILESASTNQTSMYLCASSFRQGFNEQFFGPGTRLTVL.

The chain employs TRBV7-2 and TRBJ2-1, with D uncertain. Trimming cost V 5 bases and J 0 bases, with 11 bases left between them. The CDR3 extends over 15 amino acids. Germline-derived CDR1 and CDR2 are SGHTA and FQGNSA. The chain's CDR3 is CASSITASSYNEQFF. CDR3 nucleotides: TGTGCCAGCAGCATTACGGCTAGCTCCTACAATGAGCAGTTCTTC.

This clonotype was found a few times. This chain joins TRBV12-3 or TRBV12-4 and TRBJ2-3, with D unclear. V was cut by 2 bases and J by 7 bases, with 7 bases left in between. CDR3 size: 12 residues. The CDR3 sequence is CASSLRLNTQYF. The CDR3 bases are TGTGCCAGCAGTTTAAGGCTAAATACGCAGTATTTT.

The chain has TRBV5-8 and TRBJ1-6, with 9 bases identical to TRBD1. V was clipped by 6 bases and J by 9 bases; unmatched bases: 10. CDR3 length: 15 amino acids. The germline V gene has CDR1 SGHTS and CDR2 YDEGEE. The CDR3 reads CASTKSRTGASPLHF. The CDR3 DNA sequence: TGTGCCAGCACCAAGTCCCGGACAGGGGCTTCACCCCTCCACTTT.

This clonotype has more than one count but fewer than ten. The chain is built from TRBV12-3 or TRBV12-4 and TRBJ1-1; 7 nucleotides match TRBD1. Trimming took 3 bases from V and 7 from J; bases not matched to a gene: 14. The CDR3 loop spans 16 amino acids. The DNA of the CDR3 is TGTGCCAGCAGTTTCGGACCCCACGGACAGGTTGGTGAAGCTTTCTTT. Its translation: CASSFGPHGQVGEAFF.

This clonotype was observed many times. The genes are TRBV29-1 and TRBJ2-3; tentatively, D is TRBD2 (5 bases). The V gene lost 4 bases and the J gene lost 2 bases, with 7 bases spanning the gap. Per the germline V gene, CDR1 is SQVTM and CDR2 is ANQGSEA. This CDR3 spans 12 amino acids. The CDR3 bases are TGCAGCGTTGCAGGACTCACAGATACGCAGTATTTT. Translating it yields CSVAGLTDTQYF.

The CDR3 region is CASSQATGVETQYF. The CDR3 bases are TGTGCCAGCAGCCAAGCTACGGGGGTAGAGACCCAGTACTTC. The chain combines TRBV7-9 with TRBJ2-5; weak D call: TRBD2 (6 bases). The CDR3 loop spans 14 amino acids. The V end was cut by 5 bases, the J end by 4 bases, with 14 bases between. Per the germline V gene, CDR1 is SEHNR and CDR2 is FQNEAQ (reference sequence).

This clonotype was seen more than once but under ten times. This chain uses TRBV5-1 with TRBJ2-7; D is perhaps TRBD1 (6 bases). Germline V gene data show CDR1 as SGHRS and CDR2 as YFSETQ. Trimming took 5 bases from V and 3 from J, leaving 36 bases between them. The CDR3 covers 21 residues. CDR3 nucleotides: TGCGCCAGCAGACACGAAGGGGGATTGCCCAGTGCCGAAGAATCATACTACGAGCAGTACTTC. It encodes CASRHEGGLPSAEESYYEQYF.

The V gene is TRBV12-3 or TRBV12-4, the J gene TRBJ1-2, with D maybe TRBD1 (6 bases). CDR3 length: 15 residues. Trimming took off 7 bases at V and 3 bases at J, with 18 bases between the two ends. The CDR3 here is CASTGQPQGHYGYTF. In nucleotides, the CDR3 is TGTGCCAGCACCGGACAACCACAGGGTCACTATGGCTACACCTTC.

The table lists this clonotype with a few counts. This chain connects TRBV5-6 to TRBJ2-5; maybe TRBD1 (6 bases). In germline, CDR1 is SGHDT, CDR2 YYEEEE. With 4 bases removed from V and 4 bases from J, the gap between germline ends came to 17 bases. CDR3 length equals 15 residues. The CDR3, as DNA: TGTGCCAGCAGCCCCCCCGGGACACTCCTAGAGACCCAGTACTTC. This translates into CASSPPGTLLETQYF.

V is TRBV7-9 and J is TRBJ1-1; no definite D call. CDR3 length equals 17 residues. Between the trimmed V and J ends, which lost 5 bases and 0 bases, there was a span of 19 bases. Germline lookup yields CDR1 SEHNR and CDR2 FQNEAQ (reference sequence). The CDR3 sequence is CASSPDGRLSMNTEAFF. The CDR3 bases are TGTGCCAGCAGCCCGGACGGCCGCCTTAGTATGAACACTGAAGCTTTCTTT.

The chain joins TRBV5-6 to TRBJ2-1, with 9 bases aligning to TRBD1. CDR3 length: 13 residues. CDR1 is SGHDT and CDR2 is YYEEEE in the germline V gene. V trimming: 10 bases; J trimming: 3 bases; junction bases outside the gene matches: 5. The DNA of the CDR3 is TGTGCCGCAGGGACAGGGAACTACAATGAGCAGTTCTTC. Protein: CAAGTGNYNEQFF.

The chain couples TRBV5-6 to TRBJ2-5; D is ambiguous. The germline V gene has CDR1 SGHDT and CDR2 YYEEEE. V gave up 2 bases and J gave up 5 bases, with 16 bases separating them. This CDR3 spans 15 amino acids. The CDR3 bases are TGTGCCAGCAGCTTTTCGGCGGTACGCACTGAGACCCAGTACTTC. It is translated as CASSFSAVRTETQYF.

The chain is built from TRBV29-1 and TRBJ1-1, with D possibly being TRBD1 (6 bases). The V gene's germline CDR1 is SQVTM and CDR2 ANQGSEA. The germline V and J ends were trimmed by 7 bases and 1 base, with 13 bases remaining between them. The CDR3 is made up of 13 amino acids. The CDR3 loop reads CSGLGQRNTEAFF. The CDR3 DNA sequence: TGCAGCGGCCTCGGACAGAGGAACACTGAAGCTTTCTTT.

This clonotype has more than one count but fewer than ten. The chain has TRBV20-1 and TRBJ1-2, with D uncertain. The CDR3 consists of 14 residues. Looked up from germline, CDR1 is DFQATT and CDR2 is SNEGSKA (reference sequence). The V end lost 2 bases, the J end lost 3 bases, and 13 bases lay between the germline ends. The CDR3, as DNA: TGCAGTGCTAGACCCATCGGCGCAGACTATGGCTACACCTTC. This gives the protein CSARPIGADYGYTF.

The chain joins TRBV5-1 to TRBJ2-7; D is possibly TRBD2 (6 bases). V lost 4 bases to trimming and J lost 3 bases, with 17 bases between them. Germline V lookup: CDR1 SGHRS, CDR2 YFSETQ. The CDR3 is made up of 15 amino acids. The CDR3 coding sequence is TGCGCCAGCAGCCGGGCTGGGGACTCCAACTACGAGCAGTACTTC. Residues: CASSRAGDSNYEQYF.

CDR3 protein: CASSLGQPINYGYTF. The CDR3, as DNA: TGTGCCAGCAGCTTAGGGCAGCCTATTAACTATGGCTACACCTTC. The V gene is TRBV7-2, the J gene TRBJ1-2, with unresolved D. This CDR3 comprises 15 residues. Germline V gene sequence: CDR1 SGHTA, CDR2 FQGNSA. Trimming cost V 1 base and J 1 base, with 10 bases left between them.

The table lists this clonotype with a few counts. The chain carries TRBV25-1 and TRBJ1-2; D uncertain. Trimming removed 3 bases at V and 4 bases at J, with 9 bases between. Germline V gives CDR1 MGHDK, CDR2 SYGVNS. The CDR3 runs to 13 residues. The CDR3 DNA reads as TGTGCCAGCAGTGATGGTTTACTCTATGGCTACACCTTC. It encodes CASSDGLLYGYTF.

The chain has TRBV11-2 and TRBJ2-7; D not resolved. The ends were cut back, 0 bases at V and 0 bases at J, with 9 bases in the middle. Germline loops: CDR1 SGHAT, CDR2 FQNNGV. The CDR3 has 15 amino acids. CDR3 residues: CASSLEPESSYEQYF. The CDR3 DNA reads as TGTGCCAGCAGCTTAGAGCCAGAAAGCTCCTACGAGCAGTACTTC.

This rearrangement joins TRBV28 to TRBJ2-5; 9 bases are shared with TRBD2. The germline V gene encodes CDR1 MDHEN and CDR2 SYDVKM. V lost 4 bases and J lost 5; bases outside the gene matches: 11. CDR3 length equals 16 residues. CDR3 sequence: CASSSPFSGSGETQYF. The DNA of the CDR3 is TGTGCCAGCAGTTCTCCATTTAGCGGGAGCGGTGAGACCCAGTACTTC. Full variable domain (missing parts from reference TRBV28 and TRBJ2-5): DVKVTQSSRYLVKRTGEKVFLECVQDMDHENMFWYRQDPGLGLRLIYFSYDVKMKEKGDIPEGYSVSREKKERFSLILESASTNQTSMYLCASSSPFSGSGETQYFGPGTRLLVL.

In its sample, this clonotype was seen a few times. The chain combines TRBV29-1 with TRBJ2-7; no firm D call. Germline loops: CDR1 SQVTM, CDR2 ANQGSEA. The CDR3 loop spans 13 amino acids. Deletions cut 1 base from V and 5 bases from J, with 12 bases between. CDR3 coding DNA: TGCAGCGTTGAAGGGAGACCAGGAAACGAGCAGTACTTC. This translates into CSVEGRPGNEQYF.

The chain employs TRBV30 and TRBJ1-5; D uncertain. The CDR3 has 13 amino acids. Trimming removed 1 base from V and 2 bases from J, with 6 bases in between. Germline CDR1 reads GTSNPN; CDR2 reads SVGIG (reference sequence). CDR3: CAWSDSGNQPQHF. The CDR3 DNA reads TGTGCCTGGAGTGACAGTGGCAATCAGCCCCAGCATTTT.

The rearrangement joins TRBV11-2 to TRBJ2-7; the D is unclear. Per germline, CDR1 SGHAT and CDR2 FQNNGV. The CDR3 consists of 14 residues. Trimming took off 0 bases at V and 2 bases at J, with 8 bases between the two ends. CDR3 sequence: CASSLEALAYEQYF. DNA of the CDR3: TGTGCCAGCAGCTTAGAGGCGCTGGCCTACGAGCAGTACTTC.

This clonotype appeared a few times. The chain joins TRBV13 to TRBJ2-7; 11 nucleotides line up with TRBD2. Germline values: CDR1 PRHDT, CDR2 FYEKMQ (reference sequence). With V trimmed by 0 bases and J by 5 bases, 6 bases remained unmatched. The CDR3 totals 16 residues. The CDR3, as DNA: TGTGCCAGCAGCTTAGGGGTAGCGGGAGGGCCTCACGAGCAGTACTTC. This gives the protein CASSLGVAGGPHEQYF.

This clonotype came up a few times. V usage is TRBV20-1 and J usage is TRBJ1-5; perhaps TRBD1 as D (6 bases). Germline CDR1 reads DFQATT; CDR2 reads SNEGSKA (reference sequence). There are 16 residues in the CDR3. V was trimmed by 3 bases and J by 2 bases, leaving 17 bases between them. The CDR3 sequence: CSARIPGQFGNQPQHF. In DNA, the CDR3 is TGCAGTGCTAGGATACCCGGACAGTTCGGCAATCAGCCCCAGCATTTT.

This clonotype appeared a few times. The V and J genes are TRBV27 and TRBJ1-5; D is unclear. Germline CDR1 reads MNHEY; CDR2 reads SMNVEV (reference sequence). The V end lost 1 base, the J end lost 4 bases, and 11 bases lay between the germline ends. The CDR3 consists of 15 residues. CDR3 sequence: CASSLWASSNQPQHF. CDR3 nucleotides: TGTGCCAGCAGTTTATGGGCCAGTAGTAATCAGCCCCAGCATTTT.

V usage is TRBV18 and J usage is TRBJ2-7, with a possible D match to TRBD2 (6 bases). CDR1 and CDR2 (germline): KGHSH, LQKENI. The CDR3 has 15 amino acids. Between the trimmed V and J ends, which lost 0 bases and 0 bases, there was a span of 9 bases. DNA of the CDR3: TGTGCCAGCTCACCACCGGGGCGGGACTCCTACGAGCAGTACTTC. This sequence encodes CASSPPGRDSYEQYF.

There are a few counts of this clonotype. The V and J genes are TRBV4-2 and TRBJ1-4, with TRBD1 matching 9 bases. The CDR3 extends over 19 amino acids. Germline loops: CDR1 LGHNA, CDR2 YNFKEQ. The junction had 12 bases not matched to a gene; V was cut back by 0 bases and J by 4 bases. The CDR3 sequence: CASSQDTEGTGTFNEKLFF. The CDR3 DNA follows: TGTGCCAGCAGCCAAGATACGGAAGGGACAGGGACATTTAATGAAAAACTGTTTTTT.

Comments on this clonotype: The junction departs from germline at one end; a sequencing error may be responsible. This chain connects TRBV27 to TRBJ1-5, with D perhaps matching TRBD1 (5 bases). The CDR3 covers 18 residues. The V gene's germline CDR1 is MNHEY and CDR2 SMNVEV (reference sequence). Here the CDR3 reads CTSSECGVDSESNQPQHF. The CDR3 nucleotides read TGCACCAGCAGTGAATGTGGCGTCGACAGTGAGAGCAATCAGCCCCAGCATTTT.